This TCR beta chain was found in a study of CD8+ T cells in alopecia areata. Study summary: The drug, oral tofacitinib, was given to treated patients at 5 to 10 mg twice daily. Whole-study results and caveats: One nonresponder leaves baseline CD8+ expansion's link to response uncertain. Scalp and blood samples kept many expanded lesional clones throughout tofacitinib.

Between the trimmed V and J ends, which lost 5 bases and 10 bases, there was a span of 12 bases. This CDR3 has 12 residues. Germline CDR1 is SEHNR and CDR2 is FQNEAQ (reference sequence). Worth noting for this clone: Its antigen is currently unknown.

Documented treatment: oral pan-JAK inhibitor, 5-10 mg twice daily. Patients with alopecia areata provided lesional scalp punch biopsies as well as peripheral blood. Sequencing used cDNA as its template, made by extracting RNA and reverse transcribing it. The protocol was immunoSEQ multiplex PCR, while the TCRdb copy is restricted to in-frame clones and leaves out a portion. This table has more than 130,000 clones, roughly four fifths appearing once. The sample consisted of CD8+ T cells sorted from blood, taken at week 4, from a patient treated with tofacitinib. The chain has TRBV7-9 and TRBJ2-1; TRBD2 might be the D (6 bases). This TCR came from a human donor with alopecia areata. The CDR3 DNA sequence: TGTGCCAGCAGCCCTGGAGGGGCGGAGCAGTTCTTC. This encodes CASSPGGAEQFF.